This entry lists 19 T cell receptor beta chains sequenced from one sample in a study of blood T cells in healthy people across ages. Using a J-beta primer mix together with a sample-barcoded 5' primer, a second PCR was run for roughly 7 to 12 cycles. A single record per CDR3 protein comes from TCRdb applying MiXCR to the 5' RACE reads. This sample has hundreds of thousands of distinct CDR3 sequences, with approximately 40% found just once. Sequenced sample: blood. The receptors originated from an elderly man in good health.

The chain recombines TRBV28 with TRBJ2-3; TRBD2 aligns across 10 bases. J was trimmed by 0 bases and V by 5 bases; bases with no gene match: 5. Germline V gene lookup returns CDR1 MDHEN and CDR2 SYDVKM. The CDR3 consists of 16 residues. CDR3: CASSNLAGASTDTQYF. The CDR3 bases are TGTGCCAGCAGTAACCTAGCGGGAGCTAGCACAGATACGCAGTATTTT.

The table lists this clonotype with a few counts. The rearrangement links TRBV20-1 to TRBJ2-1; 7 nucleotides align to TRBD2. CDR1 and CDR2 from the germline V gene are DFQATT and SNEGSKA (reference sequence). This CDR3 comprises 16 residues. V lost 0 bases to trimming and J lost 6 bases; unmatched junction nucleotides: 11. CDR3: CSAREGGRARGNEQFF. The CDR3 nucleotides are TGCAGTGCTAGAGAGGGGGGGAGGGCCCGTGGCAATGAGCAGTTCTTC.

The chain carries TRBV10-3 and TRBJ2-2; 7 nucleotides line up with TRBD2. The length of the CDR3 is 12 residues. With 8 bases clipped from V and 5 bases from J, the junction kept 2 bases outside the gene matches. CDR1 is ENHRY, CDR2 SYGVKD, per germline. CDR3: CAIGAGTGELFF. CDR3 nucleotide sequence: TGTGCCATCGGAGCGGGGACCGGGGAGCTGTTTTTT.

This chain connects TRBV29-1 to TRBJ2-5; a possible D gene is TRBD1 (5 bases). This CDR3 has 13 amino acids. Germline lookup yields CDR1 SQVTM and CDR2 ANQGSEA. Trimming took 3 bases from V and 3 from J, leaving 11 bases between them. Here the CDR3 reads CSVDARVEETQYF. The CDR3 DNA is TGCAGCGTTGACGCCAGGGTGGAAGAGACCCAGTACTTC.

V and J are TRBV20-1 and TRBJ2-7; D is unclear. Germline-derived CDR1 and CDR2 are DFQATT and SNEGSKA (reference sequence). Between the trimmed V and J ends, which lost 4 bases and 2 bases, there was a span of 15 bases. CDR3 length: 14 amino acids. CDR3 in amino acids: CSATLSYLTYEQYF. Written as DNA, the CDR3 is TGCAGTGCTACCCTGAGTTACTTAACCTACGAGCAGTACTTC.

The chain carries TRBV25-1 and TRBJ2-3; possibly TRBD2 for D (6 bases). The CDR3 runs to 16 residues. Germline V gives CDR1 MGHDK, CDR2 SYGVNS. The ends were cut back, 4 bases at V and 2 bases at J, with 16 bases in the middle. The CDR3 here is CASSGYRRGNTDTQYF. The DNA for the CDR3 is TGTGCCAGCAGTGGATATCGGCGGGGAAACACAGATACGCAGTATTTT.

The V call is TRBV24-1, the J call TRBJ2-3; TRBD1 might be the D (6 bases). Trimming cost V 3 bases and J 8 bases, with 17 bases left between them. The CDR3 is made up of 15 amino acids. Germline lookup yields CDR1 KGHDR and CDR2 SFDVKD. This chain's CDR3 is CATSDGRRGWSTQYF. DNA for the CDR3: TGTGCCACCAGTGATGGGCGCAGGGGCTGGAGTACGCAGTATTTT.

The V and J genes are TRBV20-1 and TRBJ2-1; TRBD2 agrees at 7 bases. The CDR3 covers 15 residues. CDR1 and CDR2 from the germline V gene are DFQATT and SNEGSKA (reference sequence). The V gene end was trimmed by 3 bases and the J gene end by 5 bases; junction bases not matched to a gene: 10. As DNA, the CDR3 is TGCAGTGCTAGGGTCGTGGGAGGGCCGAACAATGAGCAGTTCTTC. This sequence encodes CSARVVGGPNNEQFF.

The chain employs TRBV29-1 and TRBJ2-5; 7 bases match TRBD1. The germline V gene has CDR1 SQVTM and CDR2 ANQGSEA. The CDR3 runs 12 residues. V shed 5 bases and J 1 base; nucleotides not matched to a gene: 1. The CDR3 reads CSVRQGQETQYF. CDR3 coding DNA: TGCAGCGTTCGACAGGGCCAAGAGACCCAGTACTTC.

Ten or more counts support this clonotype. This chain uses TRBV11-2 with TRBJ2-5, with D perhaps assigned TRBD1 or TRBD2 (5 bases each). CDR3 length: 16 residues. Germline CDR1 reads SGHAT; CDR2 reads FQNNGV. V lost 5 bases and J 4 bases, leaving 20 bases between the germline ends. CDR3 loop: CASSAGGTPGRETQYF. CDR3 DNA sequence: TGTGCCAGCAGCGCTGGTGGGACCCCGGGGCGAGAGACCCAGTACTTC. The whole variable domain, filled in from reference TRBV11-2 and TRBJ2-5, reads EAGVAQSPRYKIIEKRQSVAFWCNPISGHATLYWYQQILGQGPKLLIQFQNNGVVDDSQLPKDRFSAERLKGVDSTLKIQPAKLEDSAVYLCASSAGGTPGRETQYFGPGTRLLVL.

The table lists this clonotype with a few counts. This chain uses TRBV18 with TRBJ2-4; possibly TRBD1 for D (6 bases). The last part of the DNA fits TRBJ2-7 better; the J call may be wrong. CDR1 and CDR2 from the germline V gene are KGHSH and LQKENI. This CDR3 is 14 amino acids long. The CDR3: CASSRSRGENEQYF. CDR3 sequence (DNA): TGTGCCAGCTCACGGTCCAGGGGCGAGAACGAGCAGTACTTC.

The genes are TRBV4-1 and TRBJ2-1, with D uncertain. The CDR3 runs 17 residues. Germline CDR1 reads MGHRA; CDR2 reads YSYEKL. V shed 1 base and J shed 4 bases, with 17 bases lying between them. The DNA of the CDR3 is TGCGCCAGCAGCCAAGGGTCGAGCGTCGGGCTATACAATGAGCAGTTCTTC. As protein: CASSQGSSVGLYNEQFF.

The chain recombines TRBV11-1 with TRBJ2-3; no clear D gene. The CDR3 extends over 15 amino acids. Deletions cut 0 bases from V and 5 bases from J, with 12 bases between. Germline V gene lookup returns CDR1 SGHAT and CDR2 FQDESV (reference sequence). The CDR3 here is CASSLAPTPGDTQYF. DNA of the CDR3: TGTGCCAGCAGCTTAGCGCCGACCCCCGGAGATACGCAGTATTTT.

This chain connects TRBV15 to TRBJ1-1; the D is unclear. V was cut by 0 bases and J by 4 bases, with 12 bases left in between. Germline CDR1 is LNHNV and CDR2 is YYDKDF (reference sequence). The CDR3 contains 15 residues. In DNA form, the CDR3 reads TGTGCCACCAGCAGAGAGGCGGCCGGACTCACTGAAGCTTTCTTT. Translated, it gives CATSREAAGLTEAFF.

CDR3 amino acids: CASSLKGGRVQETQYF. The CDR3 nucleotides are TGTGCCAGCAGTCTAAAGGGCGGGAGAGTCCAAGAGACCCAGTACTTC. The chain links TRBV28 to TRBJ2-5, with 7 bases aligning to TRBD2. This CDR3 comprises 16 residues. Germline V CDR1 and CDR2: MDHEN, SYDVKM. Trimming at V came to 5 bases and at J to 1 base, leaving 10 bases not matched to a gene. The full variable domain, its missing parts supplied by reference TRBV28 and TRBJ2-5, is DVKVTQSSRYLVKRTGEKVFLECVQDMDHENMFWYRQDPGLGLRLIYFSYDVKMKEKGDIPEGYSVSREKKERFSLILESASTNQTSMYLCASSLKGGRVQETQYFGPGTRLLVL.

CDR3 coding DNA: TGCAGCGCTGGACTAGCGGGACTAGGAAACAATGAGCAGTTCTTC. Translation gives CSAGLAGLGNNEQFF. This chain connects TRBV29-1 to TRBJ2-1; 12 bases fit TRBD2. There are 15 residues in the CDR3. The V gene end was trimmed by 7 bases and the J gene end by 5 bases; junction bases not matched to a gene: 9. The germline gives CDR1 SQVTM, CDR2 ANQGSEA.

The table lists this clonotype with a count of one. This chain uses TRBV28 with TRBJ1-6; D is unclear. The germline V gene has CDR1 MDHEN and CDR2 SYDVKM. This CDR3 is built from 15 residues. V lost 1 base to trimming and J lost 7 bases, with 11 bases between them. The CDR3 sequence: CASSLSIGNNSPLHF. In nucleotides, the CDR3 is TGTGCCAGCAGTTTATCTATCGGGAACAATTCACCCCTCCACTTT.

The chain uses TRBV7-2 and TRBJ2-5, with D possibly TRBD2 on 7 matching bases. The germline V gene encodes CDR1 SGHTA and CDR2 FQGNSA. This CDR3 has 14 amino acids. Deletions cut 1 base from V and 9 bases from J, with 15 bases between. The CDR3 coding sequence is TGTGCCAGCAGCTTAGGGGGGGGCCCCCGGTCCCAGTACTTC. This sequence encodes CASSLGGGPRSQYF.

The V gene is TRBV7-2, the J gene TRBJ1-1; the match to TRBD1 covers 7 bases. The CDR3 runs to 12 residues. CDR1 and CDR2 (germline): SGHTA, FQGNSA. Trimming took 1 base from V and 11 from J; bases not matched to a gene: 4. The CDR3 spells CASSLDRGDAFF. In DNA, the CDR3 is TGTGCCAGCAGCTTAGACAGGGGTGACGCTTTCTTT. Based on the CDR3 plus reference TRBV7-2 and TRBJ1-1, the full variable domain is GAGVSQSPSNKVTEKGKDVELRCDPISGHTALYWYRQSLGQGLEFLIYFQGNSAPDKSGLPSDRFSAERTGGSVSTLTIQRTQQEDSAVYLCASSLDRGDAFFGQGTRLTVV.